The 9 T cell receptor beta chains below all came from one sample that was sequenced in a study of vaccination and CD4 T cells after COVID-19. For these TCRs, the target antigens are not known. An Oncomine TCR Beta short-read assay was used to sequence the DNA from cultured CD4+ T cells. One entry per CDR3 protein, called by TCRdb with MiXCR from the PCR reads. Of 25,000 to 30,000 distinct CDR3 sequences listed, around a third were seen once; the top ten hold 3% to 4%. The time point: late sampling 161 to 241 days after vaccination in a few convalescent patients. Treatment described: roughly 10-day PBMC culture with coronavirus spike peptide pools or control peptides (ViraFEST assay). The sequenced sample was CD4+ T cells from blood, cultured in vitro, obtained about 7 months after SARS-CoV-2 vaccination. The receptor source for this set is a human donor who had recovered from COVID-19.

This clonotype is medium-sized within its sample. This chain links TRBV6-4 with TRBJ1-5; TRBD1 agrees at 7 bases. The CDR3 extends over 17 amino acids. CDR1 MRHNA and CDR2 SNTAGT come from the germline V gene. Trimming removed 0 bases from V and 0 bases from J; junction bases left unmatched: 5. CDR3: CASSDSAGGDSNQPQHF. In DNA form, the CDR3 reads TGTGCCAGCAGTGACTCGGCAGGGGGGGATAGCAATCAGCCCCAGCATTTT.

This clonotype was seen a handful of times. The gene calls are TRBV12-3 or TRBV12-4 and TRBJ1-6; 8 nucleotides line up with TRBD1. The J segment lost 10 bases and the V segment lost 3 bases, leaving 2 bases of the junction unmatched. The CDR3 loop spans 13 amino acids. CDR3 loop: CASSLTGESPLHF. The CDR3 DNA sequence: TGTGCCAGCAGTTTGACAGGGGAGTCACCCCTCCACTTT.

CDR3 loop: CASSEYDIQYF. CDR3 nucleotide sequence: TGTGCCAGCAGTGAGTACGACATTCAGTACTTC. The gene calls are TRBV25-1 and TRBJ2-4; unclear D gene. Trimming took off 3 bases at V and 8 bases at J, with 5 bases between the two ends. The CDR3 extends over 11 amino acids. CDR1 is MGHDK and CDR2 is SYGVNS in the germline V gene.

This clonotype turned up a few times. The chain carries TRBV7-9 and TRBJ2-7, with TRBD2 identical over 9 bases. The CDR3 is made up of 15 amino acids. Germline V gene lookup returns CDR1 SEHNR and CDR2 FQNEAQ (reference sequence). Trimming cost V 1 base and J 0 bases; bases outside gene matches: 1. The CDR3 here is CASSLELAGSYEQYF. In nucleotides, the CDR3 is TGTGCCAGCAGCTTAGAACTAGCGGGCTCCTACGAGCAGTACTTC.

V and J are TRBV28 and TRBJ2-7; the D gene is possibly TRBD1 (5 bases). V was cut by 3 bases and J by 1 base, with 16 bases left in between. CDR3 size: 16 residues. Germline V gives CDR1 MDHEN, CDR2 SYDVKM. CDR3: CASSFTNRMISYEQYF. The CDR3 DNA reads as TGTGCCAGCAGTTTTACAAACAGGATGATTTCCTACGAGCAGTACTTC. The complete variable domain, with remaining parts taken from reference TRBV28 and TRBJ2-7, reads DVKVTQSSRYLVKRTGEKVFLECVQDMDHENMFWYRQDPGLGLRLIYFSYDVKMKEKGDIPEGYSVSREKKERFSLILESASTNQTSMYLCASSFTNRMISYEQYFGPGTRLTVT.

The CDR3 nucleotides read TGTGCCAGCATCACCAGGGGGCGATCCTACGAGCAGTACTTC. This codes for CASITRGRSYEQYF. The V gene is TRBV28, the J gene TRBJ2-7; TRBD1 matches 8 bases. CDR1 MDHEN and CDR2 SYDVKM come from the germline V gene. This CDR3 contains 14 residues. V gave up 7 bases and J gave up 1 base; unmatched junction bases: 6.

This clonotype was observed a handful of times. The chain couples TRBV20-1 to TRBJ1-5; D call uncertain. The CDR3 runs to 15 residues. V lost 0 bases to trimming and J lost 2 bases, with 11 bases between them. CDR1 and CDR2 (germline): DFQATT, SNEGSKA (reference sequence). CDR3 bases: TGCAGTGCTAGAGATCGCCAGCGACGCAATCAGCCCCAGCATTTT. The encoded protein is CSARDRQRRNQPQHF.

CDR3 DNA sequence: TGTGCCAGCAGTAACCCGACAGTCAATAGCAATCAGCCCCAGCATTTT. This codes for CASSNPTVNSNQPQHF. The chain is built from TRBV6-5 and TRBJ1-5; the D gene is possibly TRBD1 (5 bases). Trimming took off 5 bases at V and 0 bases at J, with 14 bases between the two ends. This CDR3 comprises 16 residues. Germline V lookup: CDR1 MNHEY, CDR2 SVGAGI.

This clonotype came up a few times. The CDR3 DNA reads as TGTGCCAGCAGGGGCAGACCCTACGAGCAGTACTTC. Its translation: CASRGRPYEQYF. The rearrangement uses TRBV12-3 or TRBV12-4 and TRBJ2-7; D not resolved. V lost 6 bases to trimming and J lost 2 bases, with 8 bases between them. This CDR3 region has 12 residues.